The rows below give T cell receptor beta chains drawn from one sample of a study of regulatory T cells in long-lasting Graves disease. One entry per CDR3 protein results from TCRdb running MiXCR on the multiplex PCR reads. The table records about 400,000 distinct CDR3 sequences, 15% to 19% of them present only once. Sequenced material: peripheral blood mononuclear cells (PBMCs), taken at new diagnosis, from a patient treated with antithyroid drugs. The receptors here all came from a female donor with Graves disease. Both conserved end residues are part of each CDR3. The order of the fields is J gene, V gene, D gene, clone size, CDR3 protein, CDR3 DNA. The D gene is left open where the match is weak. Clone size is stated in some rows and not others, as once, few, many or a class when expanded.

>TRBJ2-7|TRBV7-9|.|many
CASSLAPPEQYF
TGTGCCAGCAGCTTAGCCCCCCCCGAGCAGTACTTC
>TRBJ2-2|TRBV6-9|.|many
CASSYRTGYNTGELFF
TGTGCCAGCAGTTACCGCACAGGTTATAACACCGGGGAGCTGTTTTTT
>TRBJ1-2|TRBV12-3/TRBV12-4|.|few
CASSRRNPYGYTF
TGTGCCAGCAGTCGCCGGAACCCATATGGCTACACCTTC
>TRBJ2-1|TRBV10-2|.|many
CASSDRRSVDEQFF
TGCGCCAGCAGTGATCGTCGGTCTGTGGATGAGCAGTTCTTC
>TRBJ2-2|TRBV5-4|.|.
CTSSSQGTGELFF
TGTACCAGCAGCTCACAGGGTACGGGGGAGCTGTTTTTT
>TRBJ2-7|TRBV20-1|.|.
CSARDLYYEQYF
TGCAGTGCTAGAGATCTCTACTACGAGCAGTACTTC
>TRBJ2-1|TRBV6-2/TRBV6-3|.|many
CASSYRGANEQFF
TGTGCCAGCAGTTACCGGGGGGCCAATGAGCAGTTCTTC
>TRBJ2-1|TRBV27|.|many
CASAGQPINNEQFF
TGTGCCAGCGCGGGACAGCCGATCAACAATGAGCAGTTCTTC
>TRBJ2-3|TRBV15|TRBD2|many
CATSGRLAVISTDTQYF
TGTGCCACCAGCGGTAGACTAGCGGTAATTAGCACAGATACGCAGTATTTT
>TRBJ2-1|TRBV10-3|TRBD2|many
CAISELAASSYNEQFF
TGTGCCATCAGTGAGCTAGCGGCAAGCTCCTACAATGAGCAGTTCTTC
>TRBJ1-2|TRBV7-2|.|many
CASSPGRTESSYGYTF
TGTGCCAGCAGCCCTGGAAGGACAGAGTCCAGCTATGGCTACACCTTC
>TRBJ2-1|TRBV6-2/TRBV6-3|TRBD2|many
CASSGTSGRSNNEQFF
TGTGCCAGCAGCGGGACTAGCGGGAGGAGCAACAATGAGCAGTTCTTC
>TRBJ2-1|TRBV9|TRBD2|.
CASGERGPHNEQFF
TGTGCCAGCGGAGAGCGGGGGCCTCACAATGAGCAGTTCTTC
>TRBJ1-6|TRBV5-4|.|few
CASSPPGPDNSPLHF
TGTGCCAGCAGCCCGCCGGGTCCGGATAATTCACCCCTCCACTTT
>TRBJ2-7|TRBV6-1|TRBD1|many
CASSNPRTGVSYEQYF
TGTGCCAGCAGTAACCCCAGGACAGGGGTCTCCTACGAGCAGTACTTC
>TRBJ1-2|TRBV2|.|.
CASTLENPISANYGYTF
TGTGCCAGCACCCTAGAAAACCCGATAAGCGCTAACTATGGCTACACCTTC
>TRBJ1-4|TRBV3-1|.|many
CASSRGAGEAEKLFF
TGTGCCAGCAGCCGGGGGGCAGGGGAGGCTGAAAAACTGTTTTTT
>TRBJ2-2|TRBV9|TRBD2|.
CASSPRAGYTGELFF
TGTGCCAGCAGCCCCAGAGCGGGGTACACCGGGGAGCTGTTTTTT
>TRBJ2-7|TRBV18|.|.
CASSPDYLSYEQYF
TGTGCCAGCTCACCCGACTATCTTTCCTACGAGCAGTACTTC
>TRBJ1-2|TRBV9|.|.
CASSAVVGYTF
TGTGCCAGCAGCGCGGTAGTAGGCTACACCTTC
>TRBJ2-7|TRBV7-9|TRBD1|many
CASSSGQGSLNEQYF
TGTGCCAGCAGCTCGGGACAGGGCAGTTTGAACGAGCAGTACTTC
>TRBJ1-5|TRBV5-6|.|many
CASSLFRGIDQPQHF
TGTGCCAGCAGCTTGTTTCGGGGGATTGATCAGCCCCAGCATTTT
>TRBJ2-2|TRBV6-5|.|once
CASSYSPDRRAGELFF
TGTGCCAGCAGTTATTCCCCCGATAGACGGGCCGGGGAGCTGTTTTTT
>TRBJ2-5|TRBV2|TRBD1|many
CASRGQGQETQYF
TGTGCCAGCAGAGGACAGGGTCAAGAGACCCAGTACTTC
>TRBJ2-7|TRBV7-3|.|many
CASSPGNSYEQYF
TGTGCCAGCAGCCCTGGGAACTCCTACGAGCAGTACTTC
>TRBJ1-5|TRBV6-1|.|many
CASTLSSLNQPQHF
TGTGCCAGCACCTTGTCCAGTCTCAATCAGCCCCAGCATTTT
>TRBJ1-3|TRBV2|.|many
CASRKTQGSGNTIYF
TGTGCCAGCAGGAAGACACAGGGATCTGGAAACACCATATATTTT
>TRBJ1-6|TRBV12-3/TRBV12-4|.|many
CASSLLPGQNNSPLHF
TGTGCCAGCAGTTTACTCCCGGGACAAAATAATTCACCCCTCCACTTT
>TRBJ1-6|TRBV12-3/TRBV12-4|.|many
CASRVENSPLHF
TGTGCCAGCAGAGTCGAAAATTCACCCCTCCACTTT
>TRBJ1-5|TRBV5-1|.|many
CASINNQPQHF
TGCGCCAGCATCAACAATCAGCCCCAGCATTTT
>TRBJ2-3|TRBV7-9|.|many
CASSLWDYEVDTQYF
TGTGCCAGCAGCTTATGGGATTACGAAGTAGATACGCAGTATTTT
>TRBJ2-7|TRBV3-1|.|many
CASSQDRSKTYEQYF
TGTGCCAGCAGCCAAGACAGGTCGAAAACCTACGAGCAGTACTTC
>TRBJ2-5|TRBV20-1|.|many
CSARRGRGETQYF
TGCAGTGCCCGGAGGGGGCGAGGAGAGACCCAGTACTTC
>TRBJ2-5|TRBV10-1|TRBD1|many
CASSRDRVEETQYF
TGCGCCAGCAGTCGAGACAGGGTGGAGGAGACCCAGTACTTC
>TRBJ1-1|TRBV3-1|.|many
CASSHPNGGGLMNTEAFF
TGTGCCAGCAGCCACCCAAATGGGGGGGGGTTGATGAACACTGAAGCTTTCTTT
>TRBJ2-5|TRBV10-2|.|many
CASRLDYPETQYF
TGCGCCAGCAGACTGGACTATCCAGAGACCCAGTACTTC
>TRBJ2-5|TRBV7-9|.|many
CASSLARNSGGKKTQYF
TGTGCCAGCAGCTTAGCTCGCAACTCGGGCGGAAAAAAGACCCAGTACTTC
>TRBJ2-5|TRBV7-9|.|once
CASSLVSRMTQYF
TGTGCCAGCAGCTTAGTTAGTAGGATGACCCAGTACTTC
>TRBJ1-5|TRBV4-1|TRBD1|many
CASSRQPGQSLSYSNQPQHF
TGCGCCAGCAGCCGACAACCGGGACAGTCCTTGTCCTATAGCAATCAGCCCCAGCATTTT
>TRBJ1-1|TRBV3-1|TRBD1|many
CASSRAGGGTEAFF
TGTGCCAGCAGCCGAGCAGGGGGTGGAACTGAAGCTTTCTTT
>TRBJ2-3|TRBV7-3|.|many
CASRGSTVVADTQYF
TGTGCCAGCAGAGGGTCGACGGTTGTCGCAGATACGCAGTATTTT
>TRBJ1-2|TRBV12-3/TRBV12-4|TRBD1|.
CASRANSGTANYGYTF
TGTGCCAGCAGGGCAAATTCCGGGACAGCTAACTATGGCTACACCTTC
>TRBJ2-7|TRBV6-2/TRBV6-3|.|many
CASSYSSGTASSYEQYF
TGTGCCAGCAGTTACTCATCGGGAACCGCAAGCTCCTACGAGCAGTACTTC
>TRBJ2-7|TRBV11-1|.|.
CASSFSTFGDEQYF
TGTGCCAGCAGCTTTTCAACCTTTGGCGACGAGCAGTACTTC
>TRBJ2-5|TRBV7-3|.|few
CASSLLGSVETQYF
TGTGCCAGCAGCTTACTGGGGTCAGTAGAGACCCAGTACTTC
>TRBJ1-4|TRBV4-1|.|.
CASSLSVDEKLFF
TGCGCCAGCAGCCTTTCGGTGGATGAAAAACTGTTTTTT
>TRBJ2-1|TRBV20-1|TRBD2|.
CSVSFGLAGGGYNEQFF
TGCAGTGTTAGTTTCGGACTAGCGGGAGGTGGTTACAATGAGCAGTTCTTC
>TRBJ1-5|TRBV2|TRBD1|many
CASGDRGPNQPQHF
TGTGCCAGCGGAGACAGGGGGCCGAATCAGCCCCAGCATTTT
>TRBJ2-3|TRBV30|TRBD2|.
CAWSDGLAGDTDTQYF
TGTGCCTGGAGTGATGGTCTAGCGGGAGACACAGATACGCAGTATTTT
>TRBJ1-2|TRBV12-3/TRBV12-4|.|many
CASSPVGSDGYTF
TGTGCCAGCAGCCCCGTGGGGAGCGATGGCTACACCTTC
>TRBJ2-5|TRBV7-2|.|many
CASSLVTGSETQYF
TGTGCCAGCAGCTTAGTAACCGGGTCGGAGACCCAGTACTTC